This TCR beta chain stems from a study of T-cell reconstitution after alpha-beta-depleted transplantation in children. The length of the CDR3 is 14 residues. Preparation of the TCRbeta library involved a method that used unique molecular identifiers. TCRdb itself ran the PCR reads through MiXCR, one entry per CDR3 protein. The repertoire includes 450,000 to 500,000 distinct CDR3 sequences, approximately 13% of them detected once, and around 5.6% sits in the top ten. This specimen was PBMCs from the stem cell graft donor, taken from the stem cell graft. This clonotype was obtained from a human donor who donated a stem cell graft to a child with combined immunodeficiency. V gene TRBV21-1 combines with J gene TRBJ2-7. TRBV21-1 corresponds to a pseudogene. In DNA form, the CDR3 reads TGTGCCAGCAGCAAACGGAAACCTACCTACGAGCAGTACTTC. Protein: CASSKRKPTYEQYF.